This TCR beta chain is from a study of blood T cell repertoires in COVID-19. The data were produced by immunoSEQ multiplex PCR, yet TCRdb's version contains in-frame clones alone and is incomplete. The repertoire holds over 110,000 clones, with over 70% as singletons. Germline assignment: CDR1 SNHLY and CDR2 FYNNEI. V trimming: 6 bases; J trimming: 3 bases; junction bases outside the gene matches: 5. This CDR3 contains 15 residues. The chain is built from TRBV2 and TRBJ1-6, with 7 bases matching TRBD1. What was sequenced was peripheral blood. The sequence came from a woman aged 55-69 years with acute or convalescent COVID-19. Here the CDR3 reads CASRDRTHYNSPLHF. Here the CDR3 DNA reads TGTGCCAGCAGGGACAGGACCCACTATAATTCACCCCTCCACTTT.